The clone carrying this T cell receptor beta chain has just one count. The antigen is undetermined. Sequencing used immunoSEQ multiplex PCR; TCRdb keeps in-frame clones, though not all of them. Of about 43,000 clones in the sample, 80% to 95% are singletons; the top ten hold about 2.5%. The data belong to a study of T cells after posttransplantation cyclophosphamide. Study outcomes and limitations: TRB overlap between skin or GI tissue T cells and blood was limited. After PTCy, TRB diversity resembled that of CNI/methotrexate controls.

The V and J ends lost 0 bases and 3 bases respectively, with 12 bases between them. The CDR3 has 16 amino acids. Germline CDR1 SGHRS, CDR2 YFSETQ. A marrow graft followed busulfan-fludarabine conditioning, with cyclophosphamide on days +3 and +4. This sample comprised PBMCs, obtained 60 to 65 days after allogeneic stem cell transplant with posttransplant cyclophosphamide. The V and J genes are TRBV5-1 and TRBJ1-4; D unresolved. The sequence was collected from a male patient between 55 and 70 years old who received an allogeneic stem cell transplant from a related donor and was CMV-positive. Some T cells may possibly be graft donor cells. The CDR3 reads CASSLVGSPSNEKLFF. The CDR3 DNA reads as TGCGCCAGCAGCTTGGTTGGGAGCCCGTCTAATGAAAAACTGTTTTTT.